Detailed here is one TCR beta chain. Germline values: CDR1 DFQATT, CDR2 SNEGSKA (reference sequence). This CDR3 is built from 14 residues. V lost 3 bases, J lost 2 bases, and 14 bases lay in between. Thyroid surgery was performed in patients who had received no treatment beforehand. This record comes from a study of metastatic and nonmetastatic thyroid tumors. Study overall: Peripheral blood and tumor or nodule samples from malignant and benign thyroid patients were compared.

TCRdb called clones again from the PCR reads with MiXCR. Of some 20,000 clones in the sample, around a quarter were seen once. The chain joins TRBV20-1 to TRBJ2-7; D may be TRBD1 or TRBD2 (5 bases each). The clonotype comes from a female donor with papillary thyroid cancer or a benign thyroid nodule (not recorded which). Some clones in this sample may be carry-over from other donors' samples. Sequences were obtained from blood. The chain's CDR3 is CSARGPSRPYEQYF. For the CDR3, the DNA is TGCAGTGCTAGGGGACCCTCTCGTCCCTACGAGCAGTACTTC.